This T cell receptor beta chain was captured by sequencing in a study of PD-1 blockade in classical Hodgkin lymphoma. The sample holds a few counts of this clone. Described time point: cycle 4 day 1 (C4D1), after 6 weeks of nivolumab. Following autologous stem cell transplantation, relapse occurred in every patient, and exposure to brentuximab vedotin varied. The protocol was immunoSEQ multiplex PCR, while the TCRdb copy is restricted to in-frame clones and leaves out a portion. The data contain about 32,000 clones, about four fifths of them seen just once; the ten biggest clones take up roughly 17%. The sample was peripheral blood mononuclear cells (PBMCs), taken before the fourth cycle of nivolumab. The sequence was collected from a human donor with classical Hodgkin lymphoma.

The CDR3 is CASSLGTGRQTQYF. DNA of the CDR3: TGTGCCAGCAGCTTGGGTACGGGCCGACAGACCCAGTACTTC. The chain employs TRBV11-2 and TRBJ2-5; D gene ambiguous. This CDR3 is 14 amino acids long. With 3 bases removed from V and 6 bases from J, the gap between germline ends came to 14 bases. From germline, CDR1 is SGHAT and CDR2 FQNNGV.